Sequencing of this T cell receptor (beta chain) was carried out in a study of OX40 agonist ivuxolimab in advanced cancers. For the study at large: Patients were roughly 81% male with ages about 20 to 79, mean around 61.

V lost 4 bases and J lost 0, with 7 bases in between. The CDR3 runs 14 residues. The V gene's germline CDR1 is LGHNA and CDR2 YNFKEQ. Method: immunoSEQ multiplex PCR; TCRdb's copy keeps in-frame clones and lacks some. The sample lists approximately 76,000 clones, around nine tenths occurring once. The source was CD4+ or CD8+ T cells sorted from blood, collected in a trial of the OX40 agonist ivuxolimab. This rearrangement joins TRBV4-2 to TRBJ1-3; no clear D. The source is an adult with an advanced solid tumor such as melanoma, head and neck, liver or kidney cancer. CDR3 residues: CASSPPNSGNTIYF. Written as DNA, the CDR3 is TGTGCCAGCAGCCCTCCAAACTCTGGAAACACCATATATTTT.